This T cell receptor (beta chain) was found in a study of blood T cell repertoires in COVID-19. As for the study in general: Nucleic acid was either cDNA or gDNA, and it came from T cells, B-cell-depleted T cells, or PBMCs.

The table came from immunoSEQ multiplex PCR; TCRdb's copy has only in-frame clones and leaves some out. The sample consists of roughly 260,000 clones, about 89% of them appearing once. Germline trimming cut 7 bases from V and 4 bases from J; bases unmatched to any gene: 9. This CDR3 spans 13 amino acids. The V gene's germline CDR1 is SQVTM and CDR2 ANQGSEA. J is TRBJ1-1 and V is TRBV29-1; 7 nucleotides match TRBD1. The sequenced sample was peripheral blood. The receptor was isolated from a man in his forties who had recovered from COVID-19. The CDR3 nucleotides are TGCAGCGCCGGAACAGGGGAGGCCACTGAAGCTTTCTTT. Translated: CSAGTGEATEAFF.